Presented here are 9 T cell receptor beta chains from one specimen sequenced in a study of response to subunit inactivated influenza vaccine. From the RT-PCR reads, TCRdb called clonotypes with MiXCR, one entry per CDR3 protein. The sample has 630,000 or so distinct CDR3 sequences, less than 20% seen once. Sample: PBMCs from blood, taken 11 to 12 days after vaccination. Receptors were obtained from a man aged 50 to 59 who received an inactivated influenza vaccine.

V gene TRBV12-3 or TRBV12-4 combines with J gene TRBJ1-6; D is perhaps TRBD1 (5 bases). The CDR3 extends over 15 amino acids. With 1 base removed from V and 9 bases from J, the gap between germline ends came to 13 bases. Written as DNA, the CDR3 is TGTGCCAGCAGTTTAGGGGTAGGGGTCAGTTCACCCCTCCACTTT. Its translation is CASSLGVGVSSPLHF.

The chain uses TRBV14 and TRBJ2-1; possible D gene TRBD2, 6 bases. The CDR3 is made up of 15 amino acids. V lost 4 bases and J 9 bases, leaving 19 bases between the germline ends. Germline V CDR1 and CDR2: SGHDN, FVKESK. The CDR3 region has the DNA TGTGCCAGCAGCCTCTACCTCAACCACGGGGGTGAGCAGTTCTTC. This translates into CASSLYLNHGGEQFF.

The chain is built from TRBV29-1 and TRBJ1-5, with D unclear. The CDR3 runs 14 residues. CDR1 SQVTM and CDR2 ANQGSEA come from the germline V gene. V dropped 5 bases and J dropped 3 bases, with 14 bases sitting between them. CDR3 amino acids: CSVKVAGLNQPQHF. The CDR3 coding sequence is TGCAGCGTTAAAGTCGCAGGTCTCAATCAGCCCCAGCATTTT.

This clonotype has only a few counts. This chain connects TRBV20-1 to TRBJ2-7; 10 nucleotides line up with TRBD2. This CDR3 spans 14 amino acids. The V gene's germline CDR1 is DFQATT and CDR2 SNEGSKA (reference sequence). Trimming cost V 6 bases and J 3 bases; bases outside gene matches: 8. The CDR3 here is CSALRTSGHYEQYF. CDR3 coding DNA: TGCAGTGCATTAAGGACTAGCGGTCACTACGAGCAGTACTTC.

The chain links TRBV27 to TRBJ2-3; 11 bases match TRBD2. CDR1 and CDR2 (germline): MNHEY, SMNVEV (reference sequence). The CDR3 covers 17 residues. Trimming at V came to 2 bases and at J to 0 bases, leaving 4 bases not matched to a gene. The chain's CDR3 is CASSLGTSGFSTDTQYF. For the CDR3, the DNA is TGTGCCAGCAGTTTAGGGACTAGCGGCTTCAGCACAGATACGCAGTATTTT.

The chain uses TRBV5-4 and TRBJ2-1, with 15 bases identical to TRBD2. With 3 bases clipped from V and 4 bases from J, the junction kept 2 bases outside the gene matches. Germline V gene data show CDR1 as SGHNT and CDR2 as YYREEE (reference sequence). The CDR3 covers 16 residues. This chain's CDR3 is CASSSGLAGGYNEQFF. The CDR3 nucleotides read TGTGCCAGCAGCTCCGGACTAGCGGGGGGGTACAATGAGCAGTTCTTC.

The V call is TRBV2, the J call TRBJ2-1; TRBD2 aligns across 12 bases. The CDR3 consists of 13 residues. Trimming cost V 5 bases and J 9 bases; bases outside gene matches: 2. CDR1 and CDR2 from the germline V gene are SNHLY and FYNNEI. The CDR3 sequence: CASSSLAGGEQFF. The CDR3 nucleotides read TGTGCCAGCAGTTCACTAGCGGGAGGTGAGCAGTTCTTC.

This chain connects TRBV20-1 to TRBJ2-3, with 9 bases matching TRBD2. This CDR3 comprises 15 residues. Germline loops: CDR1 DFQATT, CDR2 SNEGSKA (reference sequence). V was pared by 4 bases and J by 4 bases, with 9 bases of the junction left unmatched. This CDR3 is CSAIGLAGSPDTQYF. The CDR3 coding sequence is TGCAGTGCTATCGGGCTAGCGGGAAGCCCAGATACGCAGTATTTT.

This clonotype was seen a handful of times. Here the CDR3 reads CSVEDRSVRWGNEQFF. In DNA, the CDR3 is TGCAGCGTTGAAGATCGGAGCGTAAGGTGGGGCAATGAGCAGTTCTTC. V gene TRBV29-1 combines with J gene TRBJ2-1; D unclear. The CDR3 has 16 residues. Germline-derived CDR1 and CDR2 are SQVTM and ANQGSEA. Trimming took 0 bases from V and 6 from J, leaving 18 bases between them.